The 4 T cell receptor beta chains in this list originate from one sample, sequenced in a study of blood T cells in healthy people across ages. Together with a sample-barcoded 5' primer, a J-beta primer mix was included in a second PCR lasting about 7 to 12 cycles. TCRdb independently ran MiXCR on the 5' RACE reads; one entry per CDR3 protein. The data hold about 730,000 distinct CDR3 sequences, with 43% observed a single time. Sequenced material: blood. These receptors all come from a woman in her sixties in good health.

This clonotype turned up a few times. This chain connects TRBV29-1 to TRBJ1-2, with D possibly TRBD1 on 5 matching bases. Germline lookup yields CDR1 SQVTM and CDR2 ANQGSEA. The V gene lost 6 bases and the J gene lost 3 bases, with 14 bases spanning the gap. This CDR3 region has 13 residues. In DNA, the CDR3 is TGCAGCGTCGGCCCGCCGGGGGACTATGGCTACACCTTC. It translates to CSVGPPGDYGYTF.

This clonotype was counted between two and nine times. The chain is built from TRBV7-9 and TRBJ2-5; the match to TRBD2 covers 12 bases. CDR3 size: 15 residues. The germline CDR1 and CDR2 sequences are SEHNR and FQNEAQ (reference sequence). Trimming removed 7 bases from V and 4 bases from J; junction bases left unmatched: 7. The CDR3 loop reads CASIPSTSGRETQYF. The DNA for the CDR3 is TGTGCCAGCATCCCATCGACTAGCGGGAGAGAGACCCAGTACTTC.

This clonotype was counted ten times or more. This chain links TRBV29-1 with TRBJ2-5; weak D call: TRBD2 (5 bases). The CDR3 extends over 13 amino acids. V was pared by 3 bases and J by 4 bases, with 12 bases between. Germline lookup yields CDR1 SQVTM and CDR2 ANQGSEA. CDR3 sequence (DNA): TGCAGCGTTGATGCGGGCAGCCTAGAGACCCAGTACTTC. Translating it yields CSVDAGSLETQYF.

This chain joins TRBV4-3 and TRBJ2-6; TRBD1 is a possible D gene (6 bases). Trimming shortened V by 2 bases and J by 0 bases, and 11 bases separated the two germline ends. This CDR3 has 17 amino acids. Germline CDR1 and CDR2: LGHNA and YSLEER. The CDR3 reads CASSQQGLSSGANVLTF. CDR3 bases: TGCGCCAGCAGCCAACAGGGGCTATCCTCTGGGGCCAACGTCCTGACTTTC.